The 16 T cell receptor beta chains below all came from one sample that was sequenced in a study of blood T cells in healthy people across ages. Together with a sample-barcoded 5' primer, a J-beta primer mix was included in a second PCR lasting roughly 7 to 11 cycles. TCRdb passed the 5' RACE reads through MiXCR, listing each CDR3 protein once. This sample carries some 900,000 distinct CDR3 sequences, 29% of them seen once, and the ten largest clones take approximately 15%. Source material: blood. Receptors were obtained from a woman aged 80 or over in good health.

This clonotype showed up many times. With a much larger clone just one base away, this may be a read error. V gene TRBV7-2 combines with J gene TRBJ2-5, with 8 positions matching TRBD2. The junction had 16 bases not matched to a gene; V was cut back by 5 bases and J by 11 bases. CDR1 is SGHTA and CDR2 is FQGNSA in the germline V gene. The CDR3 extends over 15 amino acids. The DNA of the CDR3 is TGTGCCAGCAGCCCCGTAGCGGGATTGTACAATGAGCAGTACTTC. Its protein is CASSPVAGLYNEQYF.

This clonotype was seen many times. The chain is built from TRBV6-1 and TRBJ2-7, with 10 bases lining up with TRBD2. Germline V gene sequence: CDR1 MNHNS, CDR2 SASEGT. The V and J ends lost 5 bases and 3 bases, in that order; junction bases with no gene match: 10. The CDR3 runs to 16 residues. This CDR3 is CASSKAAGGGFYEQYF. CDR3 DNA: TGTGCCAGCAGTAAGGCAGCGGGGGGGGGTTTCTACGAGCAGTACTTC.

This clonotype was seen more than once but under ten times. A much larger clone differs by one base, so this may be a read error. This chain links TRBV4-3 with TRBJ2-3, with unresolved D. From germline, CDR1 is LGHNA and CDR2 YSLEER. The CDR3 totals 16 residues. Trimming cost V 0 bases and J 0 bases, with 10 bases left between them. The CDR3 loop is CASSQDVMGSTDTQYF. The CDR3 DNA is TGCGCCAGCAGCCAAGACGTTATGGGGAGCACAGATACGCAGTATTTT.

The CDR3: CSAPISGRASHNEQFF. The CDR3 DNA follows: TGCAGTGCTCCGATAAGCGGGAGGGCTTCGCACAATGAGCAGTTCTTC. The rearrangement links TRBV20-1 to TRBJ2-1; 10 positions agree with TRBD2. The germline V gene encodes CDR1 DFQATT and CDR2 SNEGSKA (reference sequence). V shed 5 bases and J 5 bases; nucleotides not matched to a gene: 12. The CDR3 totals 16 residues.

This chain uses TRBV4-1 with TRBJ1-4; D perhaps matches TRBD1 (5 bases). V lost 2 bases and J lost 8, with 12 bases in between. Looked up from germline, CDR1 is MGHRA and CDR2 is YSYEKL. This CDR3 contains 14 residues. The CDR3 coding sequence is TGCGCCAGCAGCCAACAGGGATCGGGGGAAAAACTGTTTTTT. This sequence encodes CASSQQGSGEKLFF.

This clonotype has at least ten counts. This sequence joins TRBV18 and TRBJ1-2, with a possible D match to TRBD1 (5 bases). The length of the CDR3 is 16 residues. Germline V lookup: CDR1 KGHSH, CDR2 LQKENI. Trimming removed 3 bases from V and 0 bases from J, with 14 bases in between. The CDR3: CASSPGGRGTNYGYTF. Written as DNA, the CDR3 is TGTGCCAGCTCACCCGGCGGACGGGGCACTAACTATGGCTACACCTTC.

This chain links TRBV5-1 with TRBJ2-7, with 8 positions matching TRBD2. V gave up 3 bases and J gave up 0 bases; unmatched junction bases: 5. Germline V gives CDR1 SGHRS, CDR2 YFSETQ. The CDR3 sequence is 15 residues long. As DNA, the CDR3 is TGCGCCAGCAGCTGGAGCGGGGGCCTCTCCTACGAGCAGTACTTC. It is translated as CASSWSGGLSYEQYF. The full variable domain, rest sourced from reference TRBV5-1 and TRBJ2-7, is KAGVTQTPRYLIKTRGQQVTLSCSPISGHRSVSWYQQTPGQGLQFLFEYFSETQRNKGNFPGRFSGRQFSNSRSEMNVSTLELGDSALYLCASSWSGGLSYEQYFGPGTRLTVT.

Comments on this clonotype: Since a much larger clone is just one base distant, this may be a read error. V gene TRBV9 combines with J gene TRBJ2-4; TRBD1 might be the D (6 bases). The CDR3 consists of 15 residues. V was cut by 4 bases and J by 8 bases, with 19 bases left in between. Germline V gene sequence: CDR1 SGDLS, CDR2 YYNGEE. The CDR3 protein is CASSPRGRGIYIQYF. The CDR3 nucleotides read TGTGCCAGCAGCCCCCGGGGCAGGGGCATTTACATTCAGTACTTC.

About this clonotype itself: Being one base from a much bigger clone, this may be a read error. The gene calls are TRBV4-3 and TRBJ2-7; 8 nucleotides match TRBD2. CDR1 LGHNA and CDR2 YSLEER come from the germline V gene. The CDR3 is 16 amino acids. CDR3 in DNA: TGCACCAGCAGCCAAGATCGCAACGGGGGGGCCAGCGAGCAGTACTTC. Translating it yields CTSSQDRNGGASEQYF.

J is TRBJ2-1 and V is TRBV18; 8 nucleotides agree with TRBD1. V trimming: 2 bases; J trimming: 10 bases; junction bases outside the gene matches: 7. Germline CDR1 KGHSH, CDR2 LQKENI. This CDR3 is built from 14 residues. Written as DNA, the CDR3 is TGTGCCAGCTCACCAACCCAGGGGGCGGTCGAGCAGTTCTTC. This codes for CASSPTQGAVEQFF.

CDR3 nucleotides: TGTGCCAGCAGTGGGGGGGATCCCCTCCACTTT. Translating it yields CASSGGDPLHF. V and J are TRBV2 and TRBJ1-6, with TRBD1 as a possible D gene (5 bases). Germline CDR1 is SNHLY and CDR2 is FYNNEI. This CDR3 contains 11 residues. The V end lost 4 bases, the J end lost 13 bases, and 8 bases lay between the germline ends. The full variable domain, with the rest looked up from reference TRBV2 and TRBJ1-6, is EPEVTQTPSHQVTQMGQEVILRCVPISNHLYFYWYRQILGQKVEFLVSFYNNEISEKSEIFDDQFSVERPDGSNFTLKIRSTKLEDSAMYFCASSGGDPLHFGNGTRLTVT.

V gene TRBV7-2 combines with J gene TRBJ2-7; D ambiguous. Germline V lookup: CDR1 SGHTA, CDR2 FQGNSA. Trimming took off 5 bases at V and 2 bases at J, with 10 bases between the two ends. This CDR3 is 13 amino acids long. The DNA of the CDR3 is TGTGCCAGCAGCGCCACATTTACCTACGAGCAGTACTTC. Translation: CASSATFTYEQYF.

Points on this clonotype: The germline gene is not matched at one end of the junction; a read error may be the cause. The genes are TRBV5-5 and TRBJ2-7; D uncertain. The J call is in doubt because the DNA end fits TRBJ2-5 better. This CDR3 spans 11 amino acids. Germline CDR1 and CDR2: SGHKS and YYEKEE (reference sequence). CDR3 coding DNA: TGTGCCAACAGCTTTCGAGAGACCCAGTACTTC. Residues: CANSFRETQYF.

The chain uses TRBV6-1 and TRBJ2-2; TRBD2 matches at 12 bases. Germline V gives CDR1 MNHNS, CDR2 SASEGT. The CDR3 sequence is 15 residues long. V lost 5 bases and J lost 8; bases outside the gene matches: 6. In DNA form, the CDR3 reads TGTGCCAGCAGTTATCGGACTAGCGGGGAAGGGGAGCTGTTTTTT. Translation gives CASSYRTSGEGELFF.

The table lists this clonotype with a few counts. This chain uses TRBV12-3 or TRBV12-4 with TRBJ1-2, with 7 nucleotides matching TRBD1. After removal of 10 bases from V and 8 bases from J, the junction contained 10 bases not matched to a gene. This CDR3 has 12 amino acids. CDR3 DNA: TGTGCCACCCAGGGGGAGGTCGGGGGCTACACCTTC. It is translated as CATQGEVGGYTF.

This clonotype was detected ten times or more. This CDR3 is CASSPPGIYGYTF. In DNA, the CDR3 is TGTGCCAGCTCTCCCCCGGGGATCTATGGCTACACCTTC. The J gene is TRBJ1-2, the V gene TRBV18; D is undetermined. The V gene's germline CDR1 is KGHSH and CDR2 LQKENI. Trimming shortened V by 6 bases and J by 4 bases, and 12 bases separated the two germline ends. This CDR3 comprises 13 residues.